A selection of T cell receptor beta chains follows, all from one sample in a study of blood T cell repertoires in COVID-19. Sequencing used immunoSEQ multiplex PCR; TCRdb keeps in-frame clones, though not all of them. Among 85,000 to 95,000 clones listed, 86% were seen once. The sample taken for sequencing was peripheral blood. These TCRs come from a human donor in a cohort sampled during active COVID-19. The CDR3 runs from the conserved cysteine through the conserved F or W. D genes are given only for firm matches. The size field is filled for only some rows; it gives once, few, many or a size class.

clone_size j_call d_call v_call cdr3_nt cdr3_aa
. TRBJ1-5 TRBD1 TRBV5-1 TGCGCCAGCAGCTTGGGGACAGGGGCAGGACAGCCCCAGCATTTT CASSLGTGAGQPQHF
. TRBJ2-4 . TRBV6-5 TGTGCCAGCAGTTACTCCAGCGGCCCCAAAAACATTCAGTACTTC CASSYSSGPKNIQYF
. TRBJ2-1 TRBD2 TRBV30 TGTGCCTGGCAACTAGCGGGAGACAGAAATGAGCAGTTCTTC CAWQLAGDRNEQFF
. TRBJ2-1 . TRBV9 TGTGCCAGCAGCGTAGAGGCGGGACCAGGCAATGAGCAGTTCTTC CASSVEAGPGNEQFF
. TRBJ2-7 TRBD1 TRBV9 TGTGCCAGCAGCTATGACAGGGGTTCGGGGAACGAGCAGTACTTC CASSYDRGSGNEQYF
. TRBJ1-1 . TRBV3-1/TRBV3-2 TGTGCCAGCAGCCGTGCGGGTGCCACCACTGAAGCTTTCTTT CASSRAGATTEAFF
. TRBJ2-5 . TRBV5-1 TGCGCCAGCAGCTTGGCCCTAGGCAGCAACCAAGAGACCCAGTACTTC CASSLALGSNQETQYF
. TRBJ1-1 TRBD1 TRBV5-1 TGCGCCAGCAGCTCGACAGGGGCCCTGAACACTGAAGCTTTCTTT CASSSTGALNTEAFF
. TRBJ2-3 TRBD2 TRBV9 TGTGCCAGCAGCGGACGCCAAGCGGGGGGCACAGATACGCAGTATTTT CASSGRQAGGTDTQYF
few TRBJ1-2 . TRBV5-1 TGCGCCAGCAGCTTGGATCCGATGAGTATATATGGCTACACCTTC CASSLDPMSIYGYTF
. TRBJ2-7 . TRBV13 TGTGCCAGCAGCCTCGGGGAGGTTACCTACGAGCAGTACTTC CASSLGEVTYEQYF
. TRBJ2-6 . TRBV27 TGTGCCAGCAGTTTGAGGCAGTACAACTCTGGGGCCAACGTCCTGACTTTC CASSLRQYNSGANVLTF
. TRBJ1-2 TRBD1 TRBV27 TGTGCCAGCAGTCCGCAGAGCGCACAGGGGGTATATGGCTACACCTTC CASSPQSAQGVYGYTF
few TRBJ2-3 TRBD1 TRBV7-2 TGTGCCAGCAGCAAAGGGGACAGGGGGGGTACGGATACGCAGTATTTT CASSKGDRGGTDTQYF
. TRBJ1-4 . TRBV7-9 TGTGCCAGCAGCTTGGGGGACTATAATGAAAAACTGTTTTTT CASSLGDYNEKLFF
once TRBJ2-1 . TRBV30 TGTGCCTGGGGTGTCCCCCCGAATGAGCAGTTCTTC CAWGVPPNEQFF
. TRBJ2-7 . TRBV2 TGTGCCAGCAACTCGCTCGGGTTCGAGCAGTACTTC CASNSLGFEQYF
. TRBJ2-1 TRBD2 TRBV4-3 TGCGCCAGCAGCCAAGCGCTAGCGGAACCCTACAATGAGCAGTTCTTC CASSQALAEPYNEQFF
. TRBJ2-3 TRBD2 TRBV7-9 TGTGCCAGCAGCTCTAGCGGGGTTGGAGATACGCAGTATTTT CASSSSGVGDTQYF
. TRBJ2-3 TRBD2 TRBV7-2 TGTGCCAGCAGCAGGACTAGCGGGGGGGCGTCGATTACGCAGTATTTT CASSRTSGGASITQYF
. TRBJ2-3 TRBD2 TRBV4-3 TGCGCCAGCAGCCAGGACTTCACTAGCGGGGCCTTCGTTGTAGATACGCAGTATTTT CASSQDFTSGAFVVDTQYF
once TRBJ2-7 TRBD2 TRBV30 TGTGCCTGGAGCTCTTCGGGGGGGTGGGAGCAGTACTTC CAWSSSGGWEQYF
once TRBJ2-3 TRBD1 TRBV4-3 TGCGCCAGCAGCCCAGGGGGAGCGGCACTCACAGATACGCAGTATTTT CASSPGGAALTDTQYF
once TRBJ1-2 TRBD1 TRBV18 TGTGCCAGCTCACCACCGATGACAGGGGGTGGCTACACCTTC CASSPPMTGGGYTF
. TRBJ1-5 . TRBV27 TGTGCCAGCAGTGCCCAGGGGACCCGGCATAGCAATCAGCCCCAGCATTTT CASSAQGTRHSNQPQHF
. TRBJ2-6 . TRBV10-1 TGCGCCAGCAGTGAGAGAGGGGGGGTAACCAACGTCCTGACTTTC CASSERGGVTNVLTF
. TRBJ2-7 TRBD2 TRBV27 TGTGCCAGCAGACTAGCGGGAGTTAGTGAGCAGTACTTC CASRLAGVSEQYF
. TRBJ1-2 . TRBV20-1 TGCAGTGCTAGTGTCCGGGACATAGCTAACTATGGCTACACCTTC CSASVRDIANYGYTF
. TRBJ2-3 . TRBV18 TGTGCCAGCTCAGCAGGGATAGGCACAGATACGCAGTATTTT CASSAGIGTDTQYF
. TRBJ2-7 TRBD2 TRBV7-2 TGTGCCAGCACCCCTTTCGGGGGGGCCTACGAGCAGTACTTC CASTPFGGAYEQYF
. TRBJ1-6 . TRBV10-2 TGCGCCAGCACAAGGGGGACAAGGGATAATTCACCCCTCCACTTT CASTRGTRDNSPLHF
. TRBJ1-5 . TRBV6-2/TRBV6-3 TGTGCCAGCAGTTTCGCGGCGGGCAGACTAAATCAGCCCCAGCATTTT CASSFAAGRLNQPQHF
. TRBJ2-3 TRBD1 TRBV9 TGTGCCAGCAGCGGAGGGACAGGGGTCACAGATACGCAGTATTTT CASSGGTGVTDTQYF
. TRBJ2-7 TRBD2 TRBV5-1 TGCGCCAGCAGCCCCGGGACTAGCAGCGAGCAGTACTTC CASSPGTSSEQYF
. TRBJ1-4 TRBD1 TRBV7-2 TGTGCCAGCAGCGCCCGACAGGGGGGAGAAAAACTGTTTTTT CASSARQGGEKLFF
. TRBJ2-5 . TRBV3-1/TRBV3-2 TGTGCCAGCAGCAGCTATGGGACTCAAGAGACCCAGTACTTC CASSSYGTQETQYF
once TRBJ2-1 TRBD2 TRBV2 TGTGCCAGCAGTGATCCCCCAGCGGGGGTCCAGTTCTTC CASSDPPAGVQFF
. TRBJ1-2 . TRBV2 TGTGCCAGCAGTGAGGAGGGGAACTATGGCTACACCTTC CASSEEGNYGYTF
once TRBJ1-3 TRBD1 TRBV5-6 TGTGCCAGCAGCGCAGCGTGGGACAGGCCCTCTGGAAACACCATATATTTT CASSAAWDRPSGNTIYF
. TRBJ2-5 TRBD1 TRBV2 TGTGCCAGCACCACGAGCCCCGACAGGGGGGGGGAGACCCAGTACTTC CASTTSPDRGGETQYF
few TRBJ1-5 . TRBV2 TGTGCCAGCAGCGCAACAGGAAATAGCAATCAGCCCCAGCATTTT CASSATGNSNQPQHF
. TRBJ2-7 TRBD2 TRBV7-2 TGTGCCAGCAGCTTAGGTCGGGACAGAGTACTAGCGGGGAACTACGAGCAGTACTTC CASSLGRDRVLAGNYEQYF
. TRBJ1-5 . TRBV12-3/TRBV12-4 TGTGCCAGCGGACAGTCCGGCCAGCCCCAGCATTTT CASGQSGQPQHF
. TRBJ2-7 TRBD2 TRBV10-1 TGCGCCAGCAGTGAGTCAACTAGCGGGAGCCCCTACGAGCAGTACTTC CASSESTSGSPYEQYF
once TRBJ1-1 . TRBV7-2 TGTGCCAGCAGCTTGGGAGCCAGGGGCACTGAAGCTTTCTTT CASSLGARGTEAFF
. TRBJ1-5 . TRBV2 TGTGCCAGCAATTGGCGGAGGTCTAATCAGCCCCAGCATTTT CASNWRRSNQPQHF
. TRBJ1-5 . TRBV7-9 TGTGCCAGCAGCCAGGGCTCCCAGCCCCAGCATTTT CASSQGSQPQHF
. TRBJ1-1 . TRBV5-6 TGTGCCAGCAGCTTGGGCCAGGGAATTTCTGAAGCTTTCTTT CASSLGQGISEAFF
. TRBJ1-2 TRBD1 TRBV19 TGTGCCAGTAGTCTTCGGGACAGGATGAGAGGCTACACCTTC CASSLRDRMRGYTF
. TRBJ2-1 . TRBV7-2 TGTGCCAGCAGCCCTCTAGACAGAAGGGTGCAGTTCTTC CASSPLDRRVQFF
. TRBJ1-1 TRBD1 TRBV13 TGTGCCAGCAGTTCCCAGGGTTGGGACAGGGGGAAAGGAAGCACTGAAGCTTTCTTT CASSSQGWDRGKGSTEAFF
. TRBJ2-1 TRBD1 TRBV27 TGTGCCAGCACCTCGACAGGGTCCTACAGTGAGCAGTTCTTC CASTSTGSYSEQFF
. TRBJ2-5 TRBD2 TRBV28 TGTGCCAGCGAAGACTCCCGGCTAGCGGGAGAGACCCAGTACTTC CASEDSRLAGETQYF
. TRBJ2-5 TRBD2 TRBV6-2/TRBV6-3 TGTGCCAGCAGTTCCGAAGTAGCGGGAGGGCCGGGGCAAGAGACCCAGTACTTC CASSSEVAGGPGQETQYF
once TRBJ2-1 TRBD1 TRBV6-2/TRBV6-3 TGTGCCAGCAGTGATCCAGGGGGTAGTGAGCAGTTCTTC CASSDPGGSEQFF